The TCR delta chain described here comes from a study of γδ T cells in repeated Plasmodium falciparum infection (dated by TCRdb to the early 2020s). With regard to the full study: In the natural-infection arm, Malian children exposed to intense seasonal malaria transmission were enrolled and compared against age and gender matched Australian children. Four or five malaria-naive U.S. adults underwent four controlled human malaria infections by bites from P. falciparum NF54-infected Anopheles stephensi mosquitoes over about 590 days. Controlled-infection subjects were sampled at baseline, immediately before selected infections, and 21 days after each infection. The gammadelta TCR repertoires from Mali were analysed in two ways: cross-sectionally during periods with no transmission, and longitudinally across episodes of acute febrile malaria. The study looked at how repeated Plasmodium falciparum infection shapes the human gammadelta T cell repertoire, using both natural infection in Mali and controlled human malaria infection. Study-level results and caveats: Vdelta2-negative gammadelta TCR repertoires from Malian children appeared more clonally expanded, less diverse and less shared than those of Australian children. In Vdelta2-negative gammadelta TCR repertoires, which were largely Vdelta1+, repeated controlled infections appeared to drive waves of new clonotype selection. Analysis of inter-individual variability in gammadelta T cell responses was limited by the small size of the controlled-infection cohort. Generalizability was limited because the Malian cohort was drawn from a small rural village of predominantly one ethnic group. Vgamma9/Vdelta2+ TCR repertoires kept a highly stable polyclonal repertoire across time and infection, and many TCRgamma sequences overlapped between individuals.

For bulk TCR repertoire analysis, Vgamma9/Vdelta2+ and Vdelta2-negative gammadelta T cell populations were isolated by flow sorting from peripheral blood mononuclear cells. For this clone: Its antigen is still unknown. The translation of this DNA and the TCRdb protein of a much larger clone differ at residue 4, probably owing to a read error; the protein shown here is translated from the DNA.

V is reduced by 5 bases and J by 4 bases, leaving a spacing of 43 bases between them. Including the terminal cysteine and phenylalanine, the CDR3 comprises 23 residues. CDR3 DNA is the only sequence kept; it has 69 bases, read in frame from the first base. Per the germline V gene, GEAIGNYY is the CDR1 and EKD is the CDR2. Library preparation employed multiplex PCR. The instrument given in TCRdb is Illumina MiSeq. Every sorted gammadelta T cell sample had both its TCR gamma (TRG) and TCR delta (TRD) chains sequenced. In the paper's pipeline: Clonotype tree plots, accumulated frequency of the top 20 clonotypes, diversity index (DI) and D75 metrics were included in the repertoire analyses. Via CATT, TCRdb reprocessed the public reads, and rows with identical DNA were then joined. The V and J calls were not made by the authors but by TCRdb's processing. This sample comprises 85,000 to 90,000 delta-chain clones, almost 1.5% of them detected only once. The biggest ten clones account for around 8.1% of the sample.

Sequenced material: gamma-delta T cells from blood. The rearrangement joined TRDV2 to TRDJ1; tentative D gene TRDD3, with 6 bases matching. The J gene, left out of TCRdb, was set here by checking the DNA against germline. This clonotype was sampled from a pool of human donors (malaria-infected and uninfected, not separated). The CDR3 protein is CACGPVKGPFPRTGRKEVDKLIF. The DNA is TGTGCCTGTGGCCCCGTAAAAGGACCATTCCCGCGTACTGGGCGGAAGGAGGTCGATAAACTCATCTTT.